These 30 T cell receptor beta chains originate from one sample sequenced in a study of monozygotic twins with inflammatory bowel disease. TCRdb re-called the 5' RACE reads; every CDR3 protein appears as one record, without DNA. Recorded here are about 300,000 distinct CDR3 sequences; the top ten clones represent more than 4.5%. Sequencing was done on a sample of blood. The receptors stem from a human donor with ulcerative colitis or Crohn's disease, or a healthy co-twin of an affected twin (not recorded which).

V usage is TRBV7-8 and J usage is TRBJ2-7; the TRBD2 assignment by TCRdb is unverifiable without DNA. Germline loops: CDR1 SGHVS, CDR2 FQNEAQ. The CDR3 totals 15 residues. The CDR3 reads CASSPWTSGGYEQYF.

The chain couples TRBV12-3 or TRBV12-4 to TRBJ2-7. This CDR3 is 12 amino acids long. The CDR3 sequence: CASSHGVYEQYF.

The chain combines TRBV28 with TRBJ1-2. CDR1 is MDHEN, CDR2 SYDVKM, per germline. This CDR3 has 16 amino acids. The CDR3 spells CASSLWGEGPNYGYTF.

CDR3 residues: CASRDSLNQPQHF. The chain joins TRBV2 to TRBJ1-5. CDR1 and CDR2 (germline): SNHLY, FYNNEI. The CDR3 covers 13 residues.

The chain joins TRBV24-1 to TRBJ2-5. Germline V gene lookup returns CDR1 KGHDR and CDR2 SFDVKD. The CDR3 runs 14 residues. CDR3 region: CATSDSGYQETQYF.

This sequence joins TRBV28 and TRBJ2-4; there is no DNA to check the TCRdb D call of TRBD1. In germline, CDR1 is MDHEN, CDR2 SYDVKM. The CDR3 length is 13 residues. CDR3 loop: CASSQGKKNIQYF.

The V and J genes are TRBV12-3 or TRBV12-4 and TRBJ1-2. The CDR3 spans 12 residues. The CDR3 loop reads CASSFTDYGYTF.

The chain joins TRBV20-1 to TRBJ2-1; the D gene TCRdb calls, TRBD2, cannot be checked with no DNA. The CDR3 sequence is 14 residues long. Germline V gene data show CDR1 as DFQATT and CDR2 as SNEGSKA (reference sequence). CDR3 region: CSARTSGRYNEQFF.

The chain is built from TRBV6-5 and TRBJ2-3. The germline V gene encodes CDR1 MNHEY and CDR2 SVGAGI. The CDR3 covers 17 residues. This chain's CDR3 is CASSYSLSSLSTDTQYF.

The chain has TRBV3-1 and TRBJ2-3; there is no DNA to check the TCRdb D call of TRBD1. Germline V gene data show CDR1 as LGHDT and CDR2 as YNNKEL (reference sequence). CDR3 length: 16 amino acids. The chain's CDR3 is CASSQGKGSGTDTQYF.

V and J are TRBV6-2 or TRBV6-3 and TRBJ2-3; TCRdb picks TRBD2, but there is no DNA to check that call. Germline V gives CDR1 MNHEY, CDR2 SVGEGT. This CDR3 has 18 amino acids. CDR3 residues: CASSYSLAGTTPPDTQYF.

The chain has TRBV9 and TRBJ2-3; without DNA, the TCRdb call of TRBD2 cannot be checked. Germline CDR1 SGDLS, CDR2 YYNGEE. The CDR3 has 17 amino acids. The CDR3 here is CASSGRLAGAFTDTQYF.

This chain joins TRBV6-2 or TRBV6-3 and TRBJ2-2; lacking DNA, the TRBD1 call made by TCRdb goes unchecked. Per germline, CDR1 MNHEY and CDR2 SVGEGT. This CDR3 spans 13 amino acids. Here the CDR3 reads CASSYWDGGELFF.

The rearrangement uses TRBV15 and TRBJ2-5; the TRBD1 assignment by TCRdb is unverifiable without DNA. CDR1 and CDR2 (germline): LNHNV, YYDKDF (reference sequence). The CDR3 is made up of 16 amino acids. The CDR3 protein is CATSRDKLGGSETQYF.

The V and J genes are TRBV7-3 and TRBJ2-3; the TCRdb call, TRBD2, lacks DNA for checking. The CDR3 is 13 residues long. Looked up from germline, CDR1 is SGHTA and CDR2 is FQGTGA. CDR3 sequence: CASSPRREGTQYF.

The V and J genes are TRBV11-1 and TRBJ2-3; TCRdb proposes TRBD2, but this gene call is untestable without DNA. This CDR3 region has 17 residues. Germline assignment: CDR1 SGHAT and CDR2 FQDESV (reference sequence). CDR3 sequence reads: CASRSPGLAGTRDTQYF.

V usage is TRBV28 and J usage is TRBJ1-4. Per the germline V gene, CDR1 is MDHEN and CDR2 is SYDVKM. The length of the CDR3 is 13 residues. This chain's CDR3 is CASSFATNEKLFF.

This CDR3 reads CASSIQGRSEQYF. J is TRBJ2-7 and V is TRBV7-6; there is no DNA to check the TCRdb D call of TRBD1. In germline, CDR1 is SGHVS, CDR2 FNYEAQ. The CDR3 totals 13 residues. Full variable domain (missing parts from reference TRBV7-6 and TRBJ2-7): GAGVSQSPRYKVTKRGQDVALRCDPISGHVSLYWYRQALGQGPEFLTYFNYEAQQDKSGLPNDRFSAERPEGSISTLTIQRTEQRDSAMYRCASSIQGRSEQYFGPGTRLTVT.

The chain has TRBV10-3 and TRBJ2-7. The CDR3 runs to 17 residues. Germline CDR1 is ENHRY and CDR2 is SYGVKD. The chain's CDR3 is CAISESAFRRVSYEQYF.

The chain carries TRBV10-3 and TRBJ2-7; TCRdb gives TRBD1 as the D gene, but with no DNA this cannot be confirmed. This CDR3 spans 16 amino acids. The germline CDR1 and CDR2 sequences are ENHRY and SYGVKD. CDR3 region: CAINSGQEKRRSEQYF.

The V and J genes are TRBV7-9 and TRBJ2-7; TCRdb outputs TRBD1, but without DNA this stays unchecked. Germline V gives CDR1 SEHNR, CDR2 FQNEAQ (reference sequence). This CDR3 is 13 amino acids long. CDR3 protein: CASTPWGSYEQYF.

CDR3 residues: CATSRDKLETQYF. The V and J genes are TRBV15 and TRBJ2-5. The CDR3 sequence is 13 residues long. Germline V gene lookup returns CDR1 LNHNV and CDR2 YYDKDF (reference sequence).

The chain uses TRBV28 and TRBJ2-1; the TRBD1 assignment by TCRdb is unverifiable without DNA. This CDR3 contains 15 residues. CDR1 is MDHEN, CDR2 SYDVKM, per germline. The CDR3 spells CASRGRGHKYNEQFF.

The J gene is TRBJ2-6, the V gene TRBV6-5; TCRdb selects TRBD1, and the lack of DNA leaves this call unchecked. The germline V gene has CDR1 MNHEY and CDR2 SVGAGI. The CDR3 extends over 18 amino acids. CDR3 loop: CASSYTGQGRAGANVLTF.

V is TRBV5-5 and J is TRBJ1-6. This CDR3 contains 13 residues. Looked up from germline, CDR1 is SGHKS and CDR2 is YYEKEE (reference sequence). Here the CDR3 reads CASSPAYDPPLHF.

The chain carries TRBV3-1 and TRBJ2-7; TCRdb lists TRBD1, though no DNA is available to test this call. The CDR3 loop spans 11 amino acids. The germline gives CDR1 LGHDT, CDR2 YNNKEL (reference sequence). CDR3 residues: CASSQGYEQYF.

This chain connects TRBV25-1 to TRBJ2-3; TCRdb's D call, TRBD1, is unchecked because there is no DNA. The germline V gene encodes CDR1 MGHDK and CDR2 SYGVNS. This CDR3 is 13 amino acids long. CDR3 protein: CAIKSQGFGTQYF.

The chain combines TRBV27 with TRBJ2-3. The germline V gene encodes CDR1 MNHEY and CDR2 SMNVEV (reference sequence). The CDR3 covers 15 residues. The CDR3 loop reads CASTKRPSVVDTQYF.

V is TRBV20-1 and J is TRBJ1-3; the TRBD1 assignment by TCRdb is unverifiable without DNA. This CDR3 is built from 12 residues. Germline loops: CDR1 DFQATT, CDR2 SNEGSKA (reference sequence). The CDR3 protein is CIAGGSGNTIYF.

V and J are TRBV27 and TRBJ2-4; lacking DNA, the TRBD1 call made by TCRdb goes unchecked. The CDR3 runs to 13 residues. Per germline, CDR1 MNHEY and CDR2 SMNVEV (reference sequence). CDR3: CATRRDSQNIQYF.